Included here is one T cell receptor (beta chain) sequence, with context. Its cognate antigen is unknown. Amplification used 60 Vbeta primers and 13 Jbeta primers. In the original analysis: About 10 million of 75 million to 85 million unique TCR beta chains were shared, per a later count. Clones were sequenced by immunoSEQ multiplex PCR, and TCRdb holds only the in-frame ones, with some missing. The DNA was the basis for D and trimming; V, J and clone size are from that table. Here the sample spans some 140,000 clones, roughly 70% being singletons. The data belong to a study of cytomegalovirus exposure and HLA in healthy donors. CDR3 length: 16 amino acids. The germline V gene encodes CDR1 LNHDA and CDR2 SQIVND (reference sequence). Trimming took 6 bases from V and 1 from J; bases not matched to a gene: 5. Study-level findings and limits: TCR beta sequences reportedly predicted the HLA-A and HLA-B alleles of most subjects accurately. Sequencing likely produced, as an artifact, a cluster of highly shared sequence variants.

The source is a human donor in good health. Sequenced: PBMCs. The rearrangement joins TRBV19 to TRBJ2-1; 11 nucleotides line up with TRBD2. In DNA, the CDR3 is TGTGCCAGTAGGAACTTAGCGGGAGGGTCCTACAATGAGCAGTTCTTC. Translated, it gives CASRNLAGGSYNEQFF.